A selection of T cell receptor beta chains follows, all from one sample in a study of blood T cell repertoires in COVID-19. Clones were read by immunoSEQ multiplex PCR, and TCRdb kept only the in-frame ones, dropping some. The sample holds 130,000 to 150,000 clones, roughly 90% seen once. Sequenced material: peripheral blood. These receptors all stem from a human donor in a cohort sampled during active COVID-19. Each CDR3 is given with its conserved first and last residue. A D gene is named only where the DNA matches it firmly. Clone size is not always given. Where it is, it says once, few, many or a class for expanded clones.

d_gene | abundance | j_gene | v_gene | CDR3aa | CDR3nt
TRBD2 | - | TRBJ2-3 | TRBV7-6 | CASSSTSGGASTDTQYF | TGTGCCAGCAGCTCGACTAGCGGGGGGGCTAGCACAGATACGCAGTATTTT
TRBD2 | - | TRBJ2-7 | TRBV4-1 | CASSKDSGSLAGVVSYEQYF | TGCGCCAGCAGCAAAGATTCAGGCTCGCTAGCGGGGGTTGTCTCCTACGAGCAGTACTTC
- | - | TRBJ2-5 | TRBV5-1 | CASSLGEATGQETQYF | TGCGCCAGCAGCTTGGGGGAGGCAACAGGTCAAGAGACCCAGTACTTC
- | once | TRBJ2-5 | TRBV28 | CASSPDGQGETQYF | TGTGCCAGCAGCCCGGACGGTCAGGGCGAGACCCAGTACTTC
- | - | TRBJ2-2 | TRBV6-5 | CASRSSLGAGELFF | TGTGCCAGCAGATCTAGCCTTGGGGCCGGGGAGCTGTTTTTT
- | - | TRBJ1-3 | TRBV6-5 | CASTNGGNTIYF | TGTGCCAGCACCAACGGGGGAAACACCATATATTTT
TRBD2 | - | TRBJ2-5 | TRBV5-1 | CASSPSGIQETQYF | TGCGCCAGCAGCCCTAGCGGGATCCAAGAGACCCAGTACTTC
- | - | TRBJ1-4 | TRBV11-2 | CASSLAREKLFF | TGTGCCAGCAGCTTAGCGAGGGAAAAACTGTTTTTT
- | - | TRBJ2-7 | TRBV5-1 | CASTLQGYEQYF | TGCGCCAGCACCCTCCAGGGATACGAGCAGTACTTC
- | - | TRBJ2-3 | TRBV4-2 | CASSQVAEGTDTQYF | TGTGCCAGCAGCCAAGTAGCGGAGGGGACAGATACGCAGTATTTT
TRBD1 | - | TRBJ1-1 | TRBV6-2/TRBV6-3 | CASSSTGGTEAFF | TGTGCCAGCAGTTCGACAGGGGGCACTGAAGCTTTCTTT
- | - | TRBJ2-5 | TRBV5-4 | CASSLRLVGRETQYF | TGTGCCAGCAGCTTAAGGCTAGTAGGTAGAGAGACCCAGTACTTC
TRBD2 | - | TRBJ2-1 | TRBV2 | CATPKGLSGTTSYNEQFF | TGTGCCACGCCTAAGGGGCTGTCCGGGACTACCTCCTACAATGAGCAGTTCTTC
TRBD1 | - | TRBJ1-2 | TRBV28 | CASSWDLTGVGYTF | TGTGCCAGCAGTTGGGACCTGACAGGGGTAGGCTACACCTTC
TRBD1 | - | TRBJ2-3 | TRBV7-2 | CASSPGQGTDTQYF | TGTGCCAGCAGCCCGGGACAGGGCACAGATACGCAGTATTTT
TRBD2 | few | TRBJ2-2 | TRBV4-2 | CASSQPGPAGYTGELFF | TGTGCCAGCAGCCAACCTGGCCCAGCGGGATACACCGGGGAGCTGTTTTTT
TRBD1 | once | TRBJ2-3 | TRBV7-2 | CASSFDRASTDTQYF | TGTGCCAGCAGCTTCGACAGGGCCAGCACAGATACGCAGTATTTT
TRBD2 | - | TRBJ2-7 | TRBV28 | CASSLSSGRGDYEQYF | TGTGCCAGCAGTTTGTCTAGCGGGAGGGGAGACTACGAGCAGTACTTC
TRBD2 | few | TRBJ2-1 | TRBV4-1 | CASSSTLGGSEHFF | TGCGCCAGCAGCTCAACCCTTGGCGGGAGCGAGCATTTCTTC
TRBD1 | - | TRBJ1-2 | TRBV18 | CASSYRGGNGYTF | TGTGCCAGCTCATACAGGGGAGGCAATGGCTACACCTTC
- | - | TRBJ2-3 | TRBV19 | CASRVYGSRDTDTQYF | TGTGCCAGTCGCGTATACGGGAGTCGTGACACAGATACGCAGTATTTT
TRBD1 | once | TRBJ2-1 | TRBV27 | CASSFRQGATFF | TGTGCCAGCAGTTTTAGGCAGGGGGCTACGTTCTTC
- | - | TRBJ2-7 | TRBV27 | CASSLSGGPSYEQYF | TGTGCCAGCAGTTTATCGGGGGGACCCTCCTACGAGCAGTACTTC
- | few | TRBJ2-1 | TRBV19 | CASNRQGLYNEQFF | TGTGCCAGTAATAGGCAGGGCTTGTACAATGAGCAGTTCTTC
TRBD1 | - | TRBJ2-2 | TRBV19 | CASSMGPRQGDTGELFF | TGTGCCAGTAGTATGGGGCCGAGACAGGGGGACACCGGGGAGCTGTTTTTT
TRBD2 | - | TRBJ2-1 | TRBV5-4 | CASTQAGGYNEQFF | TGTGCCAGCACCCAAGCGGGGGGCTACAATGAGCAGTTCTTC
- | - | TRBJ2-7 | TRBV7-2 | CASSPRVQGTYEQYF | TGTGCCAGCAGCCCTCGGGTACAGGGAACCTACGAGCAGTACTTC
TRBD2 | - | TRBJ2-2 | TRBV19 | CASSIKRRGTGELFF | TGTGCCAGTAGTATAAAGCGGCGGGGGACCGGGGAGCTGTTTTTT
- | once | TRBJ2-1 | TRBV7-3 | CASSLKEEGGYNEQFF | TGTGCCAGCAGCCTAAAGGAGGAAGGGGGTTACAATGAGCAGTTCTTC
- | - | TRBJ1-1 | TRBV6-4 | CARLSPRGTEAFF | TGTGCCAGACTCAGCCCGAGGGGGACTGAAGCTTTCTTT
TRBD2 | - | TRBJ2-1 | TRBV18 | CASSPTSGVNEQFF | TGTGCCAGCTCACCGACTAGCGGGGTCAATGAGCAGTTCTTC
TRBD1 | - | TRBJ1-1 | TRBV5-4 | CASSRALTGGLAEAFF | TGTGCCAGCAGCCGCGCCCTTACAGGGGGTCTCGCTGAAGCTTTCTTT
- | - | TRBJ1-4 | TRBV7-2 | CASSLDNNRVEKLFF | TGTGCCAGCAGCTTAGATAACAACCGGGTTGAAAAACTGTTTTTT
TRBD1 | - | TRBJ2-3 | TRBV7-3 | CASSSLGGVSTDTQYF | TGTGCCAGCAGCTCATTAGGGGGCGTCTCGACAGATACGCAGTATTTT
- | few | TRBJ1-4 | TRBV4-3 | CASSSGLGNEKLFF | TGCGCCAGCAGCTCAGGTCTCGGTAATGAAAAACTGTTTTTT
TRBD2 | - | TRBJ2-7 | TRBV18 | CASSFGGYEQYF | TGTGCCAGCTCGTTCGGGGGGTACGAGCAGTACTTC
TRBD2 | - | TRBJ2-2 | TRBV9 | CASSSGTSGNTGELFF | TGTGCCAGCAGCTCTGGGACTAGCGGCAACACCGGGGAGCTGTTTTTT
- | - | TRBJ1-5 | TRBV3-1/TRBV3-2 | CASSQSGIRPQHF | TGTGCCAGCAGCCAATCGGGGATTCGGCCCCAGCATTTT
- | - | TRBJ2-1 | TRBV27 | CASSFGSLGEEQFF | TGTGCCAGCAGTTTTGGTAGTTTAGGGGAAGAGCAGTTCTTC
- | - | TRBJ2-7 | TRBV14 | CASSQGGLADEQYF | TGTGCCAGCAGCCAGGGGGGGCTAGCAGACGAGCAGTACTTC
TRBD1 | - | TRBJ1-1 | TRBV6-5 | CASSYDRVAAEAFF | TGTGCCAGCAGTTACGACAGGGTAGCGGCTGAAGCTTTCTTT
TRBD2 | - | TRBJ2-3 | TRBV6-2/TRBV6-3 | CASSKLAGGTDTQYF | TGTGCCAGCAGTAAACTAGCGGGAGGCACAGATACGCAGTATTTT
TRBD2 | once | TRBJ2-5 | TRBV3-1/TRBV3-2 | CASSQDRTSKETQYF | TGTGCCAGCAGCCAAGACCGGACTAGCAAAGAGACCCAGTACTTC
TRBD2 | - | TRBJ2-2 | TRBV27 | CASSRSLAGRAGELFF | TGTGCCAGCAGTAGGTCGCTAGCGGGGAGGGCCGGGGAGCTGTTTTTT
- | - | TRBJ2-2 | TRBV30 | CAWSTATHYTGELFF | TGTGCCTGGAGTACAGCTACTCACTACACCGGGGAGCTGTTTTTT
- | - | TRBJ2-5 | TRBV6-2/TRBV6-3 | CASSDRLETQYF | TGTGCCAGCAGCGACCGACTCGAGACCCAGTACTTC
- | once | TRBJ2-7 | TRBV4-3 | CASSQQPTEAYEQYF | TGCGCCAGCAGCCAACAACCGACAGAGGCCTACGAGCAGTACTTC
- | once | TRBJ2-3 | TRBV7-2 | CASSLGTSTDTQYF | TGTGCCAGCAGCTTGGGGACTAGCACAGATACGCAGTATTTT
- | - | TRBJ2-7 | TRBV3-1/TRBV3-2 | CASSPALSYEQYF | TGTGCCAGCAGCCCCGCACTCTCCTACGAGCAGTACTTC
TRBD2 | - | TRBJ2-1 | TRBV7-3 | CASSPRLASYNEQFF | TGTGCCAGCAGCCCCCGACTAGCTTCCTACAATGAGCAGTTCTTC
- | - | TRBJ2-7 | TRBV19 | CASSIPGQGYEQYF | TGTGCCAGTAGTATACCTGGGCAGGGATATGAGCAGTACTTC
- | - | TRBJ1-6 | TRBV4-3 | CASSPSSSYNSPLHF | TGCGCCAGCAGCCCCTCGAGCTCCTATAATTCACCCCTCCACTTT
- | - | TRBJ1-6 | TRBV28 | CASSLGAGFYNSPLHF | TGTGCCAGCAGTTTAGGCGCGGGATTCTATAATTCACCCCTCCACTTT
TRBD1 | - | TRBJ1-6 | TRBV28 | CASSSRTGRSPLHF | TGTGCCAGCAGTTCACGGACAGGGCGCTCACCCCTCCACTTT
- | - | TRBJ1-5 | TRBV2 | CASRQQGTGNQPQHF | TGTGCCAGCAGGCAACAGGGTACAGGCAATCAGCCCCAGCATTTT
- | - | TRBJ2-7 | TRBV5-1 | CASSLAGTRYEQYF | TGCGCCAGCAGCTTGGCCGGGACAAGATACGAGCAGTACTTC
- | - | TRBJ1-5 | TRBV12-3/TRBV12-4 | CASSDRYSQPQHF | TGTGCCAGCAGTGACAGGTACAGTCAGCCCCAGCATTTT